The next 17 T cell receptor beta chains were all read from a single sample in a study of blood T cell repertoires in COVID-19. Using immunoSEQ multiplex PCR, the repertoire was profiled, and TCRdb retains in-frame clones only, with some absent. The sample lists more than 200,000 clones; approximately 91% were seen once. Sequenced material: peripheral blood. The receptors come from a man in his forties or fifties with acute or convalescent COVID-19.

The CDR3 DNA reads TGCGCCAGCACCAACCAACAGAACTATGGCTACACCTTC. Protein product: CASTNQQNYGYTF. J is TRBJ1-2 and V is TRBV5-1; D not resolved. The V gene lost 6 bases and the J gene lost 2 bases, with 11 bases spanning the gap. This CDR3 has 13 residues. Germline CDR1 SGHRS, CDR2 YFSETQ.

This chain connects TRBV6-5 to TRBJ2-7; 8 bases map to TRBD1. This CDR3 is 14 amino acids long. V shed 4 bases, J shed 4 bases, and the junction held 6 bases outside the gene matches. From germline, CDR1 is MNHEY and CDR2 SVGAGI. The CDR3 region is CASSSPGGGYEQYF. The CDR3 nucleotides are TGTGCCAGCAGTTCCCCAGGGGGCGGTTACGAGCAGTACTTC.

This rearrangement joins TRBV7-3 to TRBJ2-2, with D possibly matching TRBD1 (5 bases). Trimming stripped 1 base from V and 5 bases from J, with 11 bases between. The CDR3 length is 15 residues. From germline, CDR1 is SGHTA and CDR2 FQGTGA. CDR3 nucleotide sequence: TGTGCCAGCAGCTTAAGACAGAACTTTACCGGGGAGCTGTTTTTT. Translation: CASSLRQNFTGELFF. Full variable domain (missing parts from reference TRBV7-3 and TRBJ2-2): GAGVSQTPSNKVTEKGKYVELRCDPISGHTALYWYRQSLGQGPEFLIYFQGTGAADDSGLPNDRFFAVRPEGSVSTLKIQRTERGDSAVYLCASSLRQNFTGELFFGEGSRLTVL.

The J gene is TRBJ1-5, the V gene TRBV27; D unresolved. Germline V gene sequence: CDR1 MNHEY, CDR2 SMNVEV (reference sequence). The CDR3 has 13 residues. V lost 5 bases to trimming and J lost 5 bases, with 10 bases between them. The CDR3 DNA follows: TGTGCCAGCAGTCGGGAGTCCTATCAGCCCCAGCATTTT. Its translation is CASSRESYQPQHF.

This sequence joins TRBV27 and TRBJ2-1, with a possible D match to TRBD1 (7 bases). This CDR3 is built from 15 residues. The germline V and J ends were trimmed by 2 bases and 7 bases, with 15 bases remaining between them. CDR1 is MNHEY and CDR2 is SMNVEV in the germline V gene (reference sequence). CDR3 residues: CASSLGGTAPNEQFF. CDR3 in DNA: TGTGCCAGCAGTTTAGGGGGGACAGCGCCTAATGAGCAGTTCTTC.

The J gene is TRBJ2-7, the V gene TRBV19; D is perhaps TRBD1 (6 bases). Looked up from germline, CDR1 is LNHDA and CDR2 is SQIVND (reference sequence). This CDR3 comprises 14 residues. V was pared by 6 bases and J by 3 bases, with 15 bases between. The CDR3 loop reads CASSPTGFLYEQYF. The CDR3 DNA reads as TGTGCCAGTAGCCCAACAGGGTTCCTCTACGAGCAGTACTTC.

The sample holds one count of this clone. The V gene is TRBV27, the J gene TRBJ2-1, with TRBD2 matching over 7 bases. This CDR3 comprises 15 residues. Trimming removed 4 bases from V and 3 bases from J; junction bases left unmatched: 6. Germline values: CDR1 MNHEY, CDR2 SMNVEV (reference sequence). The CDR3 region is CASSSGLAVYNEQFF. The CDR3 DNA reads as TGTGCCAGCAGTTCCGGGCTAGCGGTCTACAATGAGCAGTTCTTC.

As regards this clone: The germline gene is not matched at one end of the junction; a read error may be the cause. The rearrangement joins TRBV7-7 to TRBJ2-1, with 14 bases aligning to TRBD2. CDR1 is SSHAT and CDR2 is FNYEAQ in the germline V gene (reference sequence). The CDR3 is made up of 19 amino acids. CDR3: CASSLASPGLAGEGNEQFF. The CDR3 DNA follows: TGTGCTAGCAGCTTAGCTTCTCCGGGACTAGCGGGAGAAGGCAATGAGCAGTTCTTC.

This sequence joins TRBV7-9 and TRBJ2-3; a weak D match, TRBD1 (5 bases). Germline V gene sequence: CDR1 SEHNR, CDR2 FQNEAQ (reference sequence). Trimming removed 5 bases from V and 5 bases from J, with 14 bases in between. The CDR3 totals 14 residues. The CDR3 region has the DNA TGTGCCAGCAGCCCCCGTTCAGGGAAAGATACGCAGTATTTT. Amino acid sequence: CASSPRSGKDTQYF. The full variable domain, its missing parts supplied by reference TRBV7-9 and TRBJ2-3, is DTGVSQNPRHKITKRGQNVTFRCDPISEHNRLYWYRQTLGQGPEFLTYFQNEAQLEKSRLLSDRFSAERPKGSFSTLEIQRTEQGDSAMYLCASSPRSGKDTQYFGPGTRLTVL.

As regards this clone: The sample carries other DNA sequences with the same CDR3. The chain links TRBV5-8 to TRBJ1-2; D gene unclear. Germline CDR1 SGHTS, CDR2 YDEGEE. CDR3 length: 14 residues. The germline V and J ends were trimmed by 0 bases and 4 bases, with 10 bases remaining between them. The CDR3 DNA reads TGTGCCAGCAGCTTGGGCGGGGATCCCTATGGCTACACCTTC. It codes for CASSLGGDPYGYTF.

This chain connects TRBV5-4 to TRBJ1-2; D possibly corresponds to TRBD1 (6 bases). CDR1 is SGHNT and CDR2 is YYREEE in the germline V gene (reference sequence). V lost 5 bases, J lost 4 bases, and 15 bases lay in between. The CDR3 is 14 residues long. The CDR3 nucleotides are TGTGCCAGCAGTCTACAGGGCTTTGGCTATGGCTACACCTTC. Residues: CASSLQGFGYGYTF.

As regards this clone: The same CDR3 also results from other DNA sequences found in this sample. The J gene is TRBJ2-3, the V gene TRBV30; no clear D gene. This CDR3 region has 12 residues. CDR1 and CDR2 from the germline V gene are GTSNPN and SVGIG (reference sequence). Trimming took 2 bases from V and 2 from J, leaving 5 bases between them. The CDR3 sequence is CAWSPSTDTQYF. CDR3 bases: TGTGCCTGGAGTCCTTCCACAGATACGCAGTATTTT.

This chain uses TRBV7-2 with TRBJ2-7; 8 nucleotides match TRBD2. The CDR3 is 15 amino acids. CDR1 is SGHTA, CDR2 FQGNSA, per germline. The V segment lost 3 bases and the J segment 7 bases; nucleotides outside the gene matches: 11. The CDR3 sequence is CASSLRHARGEEQYF. The CDR3 DNA is TGTGCCAGCAGCTTGAGGCATGCGCGGGGGGAGGAGCAGTACTTC.

J is TRBJ2-5 and V is TRBV5-4, with D perhaps matching TRBD2 (6 bases). The CDR3 sequence is 13 residues long. CDR1 SGHNT and CDR2 YYREEE come from the germline V gene (reference sequence). Trimming cost V 5 bases and J 3 bases, with 11 bases left between them. The CDR3 bases are TGTGCCAGCAGGTCCGGGACTGAAGAGACCCAGTACTTC. Its protein is CASRSGTEETQYF.

The J gene is TRBJ2-7, the V gene TRBV6-5; 9 nucleotides match TRBD1. V lost 5 bases to trimming and J lost 5 bases; unmatched junction nucleotides: 7. The CDR3 extends over 14 amino acids. Germline V gene lookup returns CDR1 MNHEY and CDR2 SVGAGI. CDR3 bases: TGTGCCAGCAGTCCCGGGACAGGGACCCACGAGCAGTACTTC. Protein sequence: CASSPGTGTHEQYF.

The chain carries TRBV5-6 and TRBJ1-2; D might be TRBD1 (6 bases). V was pared by 9 bases and J by 6 bases, with 30 bases between. In germline, CDR1 is SGHDT, CDR2 YYEEEE. The CDR3 consists of 17 residues. The CDR3 nucleotides read TGTGCCATCACCCACTCTCGGGACACCTATTCTGGGAATGGCTACACCTTC. It is translated as CAITHSRDTYSGNGYTF.

The rearrangement links TRBV7-9 to TRBJ2-7; the D gene is possibly TRBD1 (6 bases). Trimming shortened V by 6 bases and J by 0 bases, and 15 bases separated the two germline ends. CDR3 size: 15 residues. Germline CDR1 is SEHNR and CDR2 is FQNEAQ (reference sequence). The CDR3 DNA follows: TGTGCCAGCAGGAGAGAGACAGGACCCTCCTACGAGCAGTACTTC. Its protein product is CASRRETGPSYEQYF.